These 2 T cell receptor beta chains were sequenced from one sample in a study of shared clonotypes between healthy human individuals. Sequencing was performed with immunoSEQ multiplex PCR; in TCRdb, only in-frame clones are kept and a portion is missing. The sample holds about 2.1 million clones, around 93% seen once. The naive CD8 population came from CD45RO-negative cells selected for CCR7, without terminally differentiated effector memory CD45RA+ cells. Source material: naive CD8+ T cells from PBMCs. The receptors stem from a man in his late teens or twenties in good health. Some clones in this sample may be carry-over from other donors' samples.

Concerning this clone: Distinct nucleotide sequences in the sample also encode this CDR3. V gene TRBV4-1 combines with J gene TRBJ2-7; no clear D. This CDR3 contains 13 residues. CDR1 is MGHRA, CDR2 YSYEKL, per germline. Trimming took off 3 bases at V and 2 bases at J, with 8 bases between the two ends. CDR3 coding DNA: TGCGCCAGCAGCCAGGACCGGACCTACGAGCAGTACTTC. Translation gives CASSQDRTYEQYF.

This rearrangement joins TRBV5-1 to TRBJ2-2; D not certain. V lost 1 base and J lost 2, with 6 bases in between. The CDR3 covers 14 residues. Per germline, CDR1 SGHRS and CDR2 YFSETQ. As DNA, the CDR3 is TGCGCCAGCAGCTTGAGCAGCAACACCGGGGAGCTGTTTTTT. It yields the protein CASSLSSNTGELFF.